This T cell receptor (beta chain) is from a study of cytomegalovirus exposure and HLA in healthy donors. As for the study in general: Membership in the Caucasian-associated ancestry cluster was found for 75% to 90% of around 380 genotyped donors.

This clone came up once. What it binds is unknown. The PCR ran on 60 Vbeta and 13 Jbeta primers. The data were produced by immunoSEQ multiplex PCR, yet TCRdb's version contains in-frame clones alone and is incomplete. The sample includes about 130,000 clones, 84% of them seen just once. There are 14 residues in the CDR3. Trimming cost V 5 bases and J 4 bases, with 14 bases left between them. CDR1 and CDR2 from the germline V gene are MNHEY and SVGAGI. Study-level results: Looking again later, the authors saw that most CMV-associated TCR beta chains seemed HLA-restricted.

The receptor was derived from a woman between 18 and 30 years old in good health and CMV-seropositive. Material: PBMCs. V gene TRBV6-5 combines with J gene TRBJ1-2; D gene ambiguous. The CDR3 protein is CASSERGSSYGYTF. As DNA, the CDR3 is TGTGCCAGCAGTGAACGGGGTTCTTCCTATGGCTACACCTTC.